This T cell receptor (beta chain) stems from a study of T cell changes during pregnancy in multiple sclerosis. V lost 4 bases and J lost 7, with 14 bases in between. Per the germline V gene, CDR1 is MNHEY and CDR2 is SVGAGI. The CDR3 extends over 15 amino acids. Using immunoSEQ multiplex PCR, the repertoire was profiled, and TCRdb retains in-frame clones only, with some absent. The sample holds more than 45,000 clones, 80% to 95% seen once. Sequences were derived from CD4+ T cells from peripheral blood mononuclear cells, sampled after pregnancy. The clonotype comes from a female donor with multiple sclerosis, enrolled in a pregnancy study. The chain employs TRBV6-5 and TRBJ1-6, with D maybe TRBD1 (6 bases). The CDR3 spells CASSSQGSVNSPLHF. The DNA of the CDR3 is TGTGCCAGCAGTTCCCAGGGGAGTGTCAATTCACCCCTCCACTTT.